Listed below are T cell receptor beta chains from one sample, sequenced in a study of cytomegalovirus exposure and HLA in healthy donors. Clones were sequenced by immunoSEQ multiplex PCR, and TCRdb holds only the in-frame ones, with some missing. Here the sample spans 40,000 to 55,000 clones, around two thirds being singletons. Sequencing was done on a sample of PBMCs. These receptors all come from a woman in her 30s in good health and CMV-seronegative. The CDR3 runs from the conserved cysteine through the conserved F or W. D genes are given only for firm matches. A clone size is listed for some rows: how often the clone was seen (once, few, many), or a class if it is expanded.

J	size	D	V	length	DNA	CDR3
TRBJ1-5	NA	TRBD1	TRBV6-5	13	TGTGCCAGCAAAAGGACAGGGGATCAGCCCCAGCATTTT	CASKRTGDQPQHF
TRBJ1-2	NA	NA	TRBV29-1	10	TGCAGCGCGGGGACTGGCGGCTACACCTTC	CSAGTGGYTF
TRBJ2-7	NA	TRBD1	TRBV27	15	TGTGCCAGCGGATTAACCGGGACAGGGTCCTACGAGCAGTACTTC	CASGLTGTGSYEQYF
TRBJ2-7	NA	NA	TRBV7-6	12	TGTGCCAGCAGCACCACAGGATACGAGCAGTACTTC	CASSTTGYEQYF
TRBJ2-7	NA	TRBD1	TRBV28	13	TGTGCCAGCAGTTGGAAAGGGGGCTATGAGCAGTACTTC	CASSWKGGYEQYF
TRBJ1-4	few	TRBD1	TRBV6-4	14	TGTGCCCTCATGGGGACAGCAACTAATGAAAAACTGTTTTTT	CALMGTATNEKLFF
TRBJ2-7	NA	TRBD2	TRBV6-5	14	TGTGCCAGCAGCGGGACTAGCGCCAACTACGAGCAGTACTTC	CASSGTSANYEQYF
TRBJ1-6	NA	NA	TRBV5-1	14	TGCGCCAGCAGCCCGAACCCCGGGAATTCACCCCTCCACTTT	CASSPNPGNSPLHF
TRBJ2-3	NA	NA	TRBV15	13	TGTGCCACCAGCAGACCCTCTAGAGATACGCAGTATTTT	CATSRPSRDTQYF
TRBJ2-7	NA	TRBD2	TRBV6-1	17	TGTGCCAGCAGTGGCATTTGGTCCAGCGGGAGTTCCTACGAGCAGTACTTC	CASSGIWSSGSSYEQYF
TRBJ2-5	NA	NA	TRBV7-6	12	TGTGCCAGCAGCTCGCCCGGAGAGACCCAGTACTTC	CASSSPGETQYF
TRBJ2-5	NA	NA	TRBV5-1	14	TGCGCCAGCAGCCTAGACGGTTACCAAGAGACCCAGTACTTC	CASSLDGYQETQYF
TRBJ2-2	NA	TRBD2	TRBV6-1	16	TGTGCCAGCAGTGACGTAGCGGGGGCGGACACCGGGGAGCTGTTTTTT	CASSDVAGADTGELFF
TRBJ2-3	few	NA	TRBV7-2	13	TGTGCCAGCAGCGGGAACCGGGGGGATACGCAGTATTTT	CASSGNRGDTQYF
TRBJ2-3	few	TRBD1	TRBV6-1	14	TGTGCCAGCAGTGAACGACCAGGGGGCGATACGCAGTATTTT	CASSERPGGDTQYF
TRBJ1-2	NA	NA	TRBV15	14	TGTGCCACCAGCAAGGACAGAAGTAACTATGGCTGCACCTTC	CATSKDRSNYGCTF
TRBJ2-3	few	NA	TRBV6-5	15	TGTGCCAGCAGTTACTCTAGACAGGGAGGAGATACGCAGTATTTT	CASSYSRQGGDTQYF
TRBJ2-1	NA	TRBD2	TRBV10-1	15	TGCGCCAGCAGTGGGGAGGGGTACTCCTACAATGAGCAGTTCTTC	CASSGEGYSYNEQFF
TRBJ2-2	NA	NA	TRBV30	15	TGTGCCTGGAGGCGCGGGATCATCAACCCCGGGGAGCTGTTTTTT	CAWRRGIINPGELFF
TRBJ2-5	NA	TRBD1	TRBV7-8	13	TGTGCCAGCAGCCCCAGGGGGCAAGAGACCCAGTACTTC	CASSPRGQETQYF
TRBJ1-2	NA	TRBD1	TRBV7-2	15	TGTGCCAGCAGCCGACCGACAGGGGATAACTATCGCTACACCTTC	CASSRPTGDNYRYTF
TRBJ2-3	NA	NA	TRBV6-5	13	TGTGCCAGCAAAAGGGGGTGGGCAGATACGCAGTATTTT	CASKRGWADTQYF
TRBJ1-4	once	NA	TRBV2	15	TGTGCCAGCAGCACCATAGGGGCAGTAAATGAAAAACTGTTTTTT	CASSTIGAVNEKLFF